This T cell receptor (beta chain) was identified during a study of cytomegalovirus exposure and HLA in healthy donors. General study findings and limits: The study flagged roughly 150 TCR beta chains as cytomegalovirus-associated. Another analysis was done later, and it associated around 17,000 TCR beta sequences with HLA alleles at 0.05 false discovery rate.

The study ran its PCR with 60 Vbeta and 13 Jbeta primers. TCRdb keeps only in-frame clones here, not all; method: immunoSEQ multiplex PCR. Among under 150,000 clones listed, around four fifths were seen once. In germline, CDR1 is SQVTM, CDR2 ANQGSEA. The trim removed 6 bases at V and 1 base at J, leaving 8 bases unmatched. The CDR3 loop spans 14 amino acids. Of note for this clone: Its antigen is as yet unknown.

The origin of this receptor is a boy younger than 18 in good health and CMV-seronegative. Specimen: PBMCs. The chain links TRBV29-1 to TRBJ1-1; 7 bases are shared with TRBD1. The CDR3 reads CSVAPGQTNTEAFF. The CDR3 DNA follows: TGCAGCGTGGCACCGGGACAGACGAACACTGAAGCTTTCTTT.